Listed below are T cell receptor beta chains from one sample, sequenced in a study of T cells in Graves' hyperthyroidism and ophthalmopathy. TCRdb called the multiplex PCR reads again in MiXCR, with one record for every CDR3 protein. Of 300,000 to 400,000 distinct CDR3 sequences listed, over 11% are singletons. Sequences were obtained from blood. Source of these receptors: a woman aged 25 to 39 with Graves' hyperthyroidism. Both conserved end residues are part of each CDR3. The order of the fields is clone size, D gene, J gene, V gene, CDR3 protein, CDR3 DNA. A D gene is named only where the DNA matches it firmly. Expanded clones are given a class, and other clones once, few, many or no size at all.

abundance: many; d_gene: TRBD1; j_gene: TRBJ2-1; v_gene: TRBV7-2; CDR3aa: CASSPRTGAYNEQFF; CDR3nt: TGTGCCAGCAGCCCGCGGACAGGGGCTTACAATGAGCAGTTCTTC
abundance: NA; d_gene: NA; j_gene: TRBJ2-7; v_gene: TRBV7-9; CDR3aa: CASSLTNSDEQYF; CDR3nt: TGTGCCAGCAGCCTGACAAATAGTGACGAGCAGTACTTC
abundance: many; d_gene: NA; j_gene: TRBJ2-1; v_gene: TRBV4-2; CDR3aa: CASSQVRDGEQFF; CDR3nt: TGTGCCAGCAGCCAAGTAAGAGACGGTGAGCAGTTCTTC
abundance: many; d_gene: NA; j_gene: TRBJ2-2; v_gene: TRBV28; CDR3aa: CASSWYSNLNTGELFF; CDR3nt: TGTGCCAGCAGTTGGTACAGTAACTTGAACACCGGGGAGCTGTTTTTT
abundance: many; d_gene: NA; j_gene: TRBJ1-5; v_gene: TRBV2; CDR3aa: CASSEWLIQPQHF; CDR3nt: TGTGCCAGCAGTGAATGGCTCATTCAGCCCCAGCATTTT
abundance: many; d_gene: TRBD2; j_gene: TRBJ2-5; v_gene: TRBV28; CDR3aa: CASSLSGIGETQYF; CDR3nt: TGTGCCAGCAGCCTTAGCGGGATTGGAGAGACCCAGTACTTC
abundance: many; d_gene: NA; j_gene: TRBJ2-7; v_gene: TRBV28; CDR3aa: CATQQGRGQYF; CDR3nt: TGTGCCACCCAGCAAGGACGTGGGCAGTACTTC
abundance: many; d_gene: NA; j_gene: TRBJ1-5; v_gene: TRBV11-2; CDR3aa: CASSPGDSGYPQHF; CDR3nt: TGTGCCAGCAGCCCAGGTGACAGTGGCTATCCCCAGCATTTT
abundance: few; d_gene: TRBD1; j_gene: TRBJ2-7; v_gene: TRBV20-1; CDR3aa: CSARAPGQGFNEQYF; CDR3nt: TGCAGTGCGAGAGCTCCGGGACAGGGTTTTAACGAGCAGTACTTC
abundance: many; d_gene: TRBD2; j_gene: TRBJ2-1; v_gene: TRBV19; CDR3aa: CASKRGGRANEQFF; CDR3nt: TGTGCCTCAAAGCGGGGCGGGAGGGCCAATGAGCAGTTCTTC
abundance: many; d_gene: NA; j_gene: TRBJ2-7; v_gene: TRBV20-1; CDR3aa: CSAATGERLYF; CDR3nt: TGCAGTGCTGCGACAGGAGAGCGGCTGTACTTC
abundance: many; d_gene: TRBD1; j_gene: TRBJ1-1; v_gene: TRBV5-1; CDR3aa: CASSFRTGANTEAFF; CDR3nt: TGCGCCAGCAGTTTCCGGACAGGGGCGAACACTGAAGCTTTCTTT
abundance: many; d_gene: NA; j_gene: TRBJ1-1; v_gene: TRBV2; CDR3aa: CASILQGISTEAFF; CDR3nt: TGTGCCAGCATTCTACAGGGAATAAGCACTGAAGCTTTCTTT
abundance: many; d_gene: NA; j_gene: TRBJ2-3; v_gene: TRBV12-3/TRBV12-4; CDR3aa: CASSPYVSSTDTQYF; CDR3nt: TGTGCCAGCAGTCCCTATGTAAGCTCCACAGATACGCAGTATTTT
abundance: few; d_gene: TRBD2; j_gene: TRBJ2-7; v_gene: TRBV20-1; CDR3aa: CSAKRTSGTSYEQYF; CDR3nt: TGCAGTGCTAAACGGACTAGCGGGACTTCCTACGAGCAGTACTTC
abundance: NA; d_gene: NA; j_gene: TRBJ2-5; v_gene: TRBV6-2/TRBV6-3; CDR3aa: CASTPQGRGSAETQYF; CDR3nt: TGTGCCAGCACCCCCCAAGGCAGGGGCTCTGCGGAGACCCAGTACTTC
abundance: NA; d_gene: TRBD1; j_gene: TRBJ2-5; v_gene: TRBV7-2; CDR3aa: CASSWGTVQYF; CDR3nt: TGTGCCAGCAGCTGGGGGACAGTTCAGTACTTC
abundance: few; d_gene: NA; j_gene: TRBJ1-5; v_gene: TRBV10-2; CDR3aa: CASSESTAYQPQHF; CDR3nt: TGCGCCAGCAGTGAGTCGACGGCTTATCAGCCCCAGCATTTT
abundance: NA; d_gene: NA; j_gene: TRBJ1-2; v_gene: TRBV5-1; CDR3aa: CASSLRSQHGYTF; CDR3nt: TGCGCCAGCAGCTTGCGCAGCCAGCATGGCTACACCTTC